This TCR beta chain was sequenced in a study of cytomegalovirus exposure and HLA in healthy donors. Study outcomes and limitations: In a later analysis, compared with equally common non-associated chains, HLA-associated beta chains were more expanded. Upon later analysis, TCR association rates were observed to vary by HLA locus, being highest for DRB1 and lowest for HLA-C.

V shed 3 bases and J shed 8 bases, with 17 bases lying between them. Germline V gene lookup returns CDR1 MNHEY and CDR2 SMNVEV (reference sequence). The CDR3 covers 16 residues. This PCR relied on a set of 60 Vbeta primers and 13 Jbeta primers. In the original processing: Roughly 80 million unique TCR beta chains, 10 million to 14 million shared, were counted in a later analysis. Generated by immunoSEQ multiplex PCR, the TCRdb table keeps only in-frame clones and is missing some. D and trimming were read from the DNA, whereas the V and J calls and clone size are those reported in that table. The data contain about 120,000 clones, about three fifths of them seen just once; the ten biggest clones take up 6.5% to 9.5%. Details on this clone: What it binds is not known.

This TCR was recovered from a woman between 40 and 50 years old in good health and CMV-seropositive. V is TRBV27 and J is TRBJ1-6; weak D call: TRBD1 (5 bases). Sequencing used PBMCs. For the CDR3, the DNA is TGTGCCAGCAGTTTGAGACTAGGGGAATATTATTCACCCCTCCACTTT. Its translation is CASSLRLGEYYSPLHF.